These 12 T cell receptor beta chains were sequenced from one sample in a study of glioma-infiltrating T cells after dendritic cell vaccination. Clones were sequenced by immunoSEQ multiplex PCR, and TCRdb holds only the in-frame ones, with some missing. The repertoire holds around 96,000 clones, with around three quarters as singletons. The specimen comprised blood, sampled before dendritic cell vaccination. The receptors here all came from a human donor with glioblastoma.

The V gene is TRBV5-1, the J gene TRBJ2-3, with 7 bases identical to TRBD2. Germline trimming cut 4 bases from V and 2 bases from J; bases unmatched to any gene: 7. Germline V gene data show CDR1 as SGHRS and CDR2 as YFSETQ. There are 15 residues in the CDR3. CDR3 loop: CASSHLAVYTDTQYF. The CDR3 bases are TGCGCCAGCAGCCATCTAGCGGTCTACACAGATACGCAGTATTTT.

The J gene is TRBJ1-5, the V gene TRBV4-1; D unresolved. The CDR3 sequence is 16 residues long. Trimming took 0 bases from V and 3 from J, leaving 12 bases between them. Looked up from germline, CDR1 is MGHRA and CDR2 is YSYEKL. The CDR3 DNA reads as TGCGCCAGCAGCCAAGAATCAGCCCAGGTCAATCAGCCCCAGCATTTT. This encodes CASSQESAQVNQPQHF.

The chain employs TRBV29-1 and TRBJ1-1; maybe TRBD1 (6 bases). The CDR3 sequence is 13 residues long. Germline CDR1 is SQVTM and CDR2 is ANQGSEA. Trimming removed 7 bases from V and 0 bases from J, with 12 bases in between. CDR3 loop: CSGGGQMNTEAFF. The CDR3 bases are TGCAGCGGGGGGGGACAAATGAACACTGAAGCTTTCTTT.

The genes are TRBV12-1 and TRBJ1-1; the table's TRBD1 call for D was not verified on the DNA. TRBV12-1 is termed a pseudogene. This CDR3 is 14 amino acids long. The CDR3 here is CASSPPMGHTEAFF. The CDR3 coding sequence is TGTGCCAGCAGCCCCCCCATGGGCCACACTGAAGCTTTCTTT.

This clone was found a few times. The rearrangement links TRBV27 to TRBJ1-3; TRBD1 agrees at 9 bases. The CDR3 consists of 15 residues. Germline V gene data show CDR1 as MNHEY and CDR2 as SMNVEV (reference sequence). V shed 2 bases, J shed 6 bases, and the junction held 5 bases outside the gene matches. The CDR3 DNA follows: TGTGCCAGCAGTTTAACGGGACAGGGTTTAAACACCATATATTTT. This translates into CASSLTGQGLNTIYF.

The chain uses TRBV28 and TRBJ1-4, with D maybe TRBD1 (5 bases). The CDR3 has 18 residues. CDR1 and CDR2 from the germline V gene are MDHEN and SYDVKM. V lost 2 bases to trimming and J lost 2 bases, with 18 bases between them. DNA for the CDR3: TGTGCCAGCAGTTTAATTGGGATGTCGGGGGGGACTAATGAAAAACTGTTTTTT. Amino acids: CASSLIGMSGGTNEKLFF.

The CDR3 coding sequence is TGTGCCAGCAGCACCGGACTTTACAATGAGCAGTTCTTC. It specifies CASSTGLYNEQFF. The chain employs TRBV9 and TRBJ2-1, with a tentative D call TRBD2 (5 bases). The CDR3 runs 13 residues. Germline V lookup: CDR1 SGDLS, CDR2 YYNGEE. Between the trimmed V and J ends, which lost 4 bases and 4 bases, there was a span of 9 bases.

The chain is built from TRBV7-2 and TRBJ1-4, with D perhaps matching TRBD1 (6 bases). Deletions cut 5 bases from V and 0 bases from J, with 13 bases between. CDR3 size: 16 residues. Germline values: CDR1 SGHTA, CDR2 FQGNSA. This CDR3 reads CASSHTGLATNEKLFF. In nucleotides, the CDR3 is TGTGCCAGCAGCCATACAGGGCTTGCAACTAATGAAAAACTGTTTTTT.

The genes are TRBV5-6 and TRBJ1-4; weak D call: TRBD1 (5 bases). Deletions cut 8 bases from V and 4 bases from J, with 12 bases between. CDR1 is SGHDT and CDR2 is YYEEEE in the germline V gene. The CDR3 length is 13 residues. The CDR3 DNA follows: TGTGCCAGTAGACAGCAGCTTAATGAAAAACTGTTTTTT. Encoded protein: CASRQQLNEKLFF. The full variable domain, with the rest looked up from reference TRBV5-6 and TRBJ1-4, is DAGVTQSPTHLIKTRGQQVTLRCSPKSGHDTVSWYQQALGQGPQFIFQYYEEEERQRGNFPDRFSGHQFPNYSSELNVNALLLGDSALYLCASRQQLNEKLFFGSGTQLSVL.

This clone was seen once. The CDR3 region is CASSAPRLAGHNEQFF. The CDR3 nucleotides read TGTGCCAGCAGCGCACCTAGACTAGCGGGGCACAATGAGCAGTTCTTC. The J gene is TRBJ2-1, the V gene TRBV9, with TRBD2 matching 11 bases. The CDR3 has 16 residues. Per the germline V gene, CDR1 is SGDLS and CDR2 is YYNGEE. The J segment lost 5 bases and the V segment lost 3 bases, leaving 7 bases of the junction unmatched.

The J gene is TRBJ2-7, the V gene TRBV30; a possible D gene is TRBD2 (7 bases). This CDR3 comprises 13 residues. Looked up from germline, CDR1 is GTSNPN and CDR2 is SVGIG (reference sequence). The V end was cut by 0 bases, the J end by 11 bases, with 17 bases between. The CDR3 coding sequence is TGTGCCTGGAGTGTACGTGGGGGGGCCGGTGAGTACTTC. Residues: CAWSVRGGAGEYF.

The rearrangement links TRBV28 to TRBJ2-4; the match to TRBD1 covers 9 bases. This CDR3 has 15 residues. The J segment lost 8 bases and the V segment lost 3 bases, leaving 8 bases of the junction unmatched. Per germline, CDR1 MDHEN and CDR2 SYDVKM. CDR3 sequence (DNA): TGTGCCAGCAGTTTGGTACAGGGGGCGAAGGACATTCAGTACTTC. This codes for CASSLVQGAKDIQYF.